This T cell receptor beta chain was observed in a study of CD8 T cells in ankylosing spondylitis. The CDR3 is 16 residues long. Germline V lookup: CDR1 MNHNY, CDR2 SVGAGI (reference sequence). V was shortened by 0 bases and J by 4 bases, with 16 bases between the two germline ends. About this clonotype itself: Its target is not known.

Notes on the study in general: Researchers report that disease-linked clones proved CD8+ and relatively rare in peripheral blood. Both synovial fluid and blood in reactive arthritis had previously been reported to carry some motif variants.

TCRdb reanalysed the 5' RACE reads using MiXCR and keeps one entry per CDR3 protein. The sample holds 210,000 or so distinct CDR3 sequences, approximately 7.6% seen once. The origin of this receptor is a female donor with ankylosing spondylitis or in good health (not recorded which). Sequenced sample: blood, either unsorted or a sorted T cell fraction (not recorded which). The V and J genes are TRBV6-6 and TRBJ2-7; D possibly corresponds to TRBD2 (6 bases). The CDR3 bases are TGTGCCAGCAGTTACTCGAAAGTAGCGGACCAATACGAGCAGTACTTC. Amino acid sequence: CASSYSKVADQYEQYF.